Reported below is one TCR beta chain. Its antigen is undetermined. The sample originates from a study of cytomegalovirus exposure and HLA in healthy donors. Study-wide points: Common viral pathogens seemed to be connected with several of the most significant clusters, according to a later analysis. The productive fraction for most TCR beta V segments was about 87% or about 30% in an earlier analysis.

Participants comprised healthy donors of bone marrow. With V trimmed by 2 bases and J by 5 bases, 8 bases remained unmatched. Germline V CDR1 and CDR2: SGHNT, YYREEE (reference sequence). CDR3 length equals 15 residues. Both 60 Vbeta primers and 13 Jbeta primers went into the PCR. Only in-frame clones appear in the TCRdb table, and some are missing; sequencing was by immunoSEQ multiplex PCR. The repertoire holds 95,000 to 150,000 clones, with more than 75% as singletons. The material sequenced was PBMCs. This clonotype originated in a man aged 18 to 29 in good health and CMV-seronegative. The J gene is TRBJ2-5, the V gene TRBV5-4, with 8 bases identical to TRBD2. Here the CDR3 reads CASSFPGLAPETQYF. The DNA for the CDR3 is TGTGCCAGCAGCTTCCCCGGACTAGCACCCGAGACCCAGTACTTC.